The 4 T cell receptor beta chains presented below share a single source sample, sequenced in a study of T-cell memory formation after mild COVID-19. One entry per CDR3 protein, called by TCRdb with MiXCR from the 5' RACE reads. Here the sample spans approximately 210,000 distinct CDR3 sequences, more than 25% being singletons. Input material: PBMCs or a T cell subset sorted from them (not recorded which). The source is an adult woman who had mild COVID-19 (a few samples of this study predate the infection). Cell type and time point are not known.

The CDR3 protein is CASSTPPGGQAFF. The CDR3 nucleotides are TGTGCCAGCAGCACCCCGCCGGGGGGGCAGGCTTTCTTT. V and J are TRBV7-3 and TRBJ1-1; a weak D match, TRBD1 (6 bases). Trimming pared 5 bases from V and 11 bases from J, leaving 18 bases between. Germline V gives CDR1 SGHTA, CDR2 FQGTGA. This CDR3 has 13 amino acids.

There are a few counts of this clonotype. V gene TRBV30 combines with J gene TRBJ1-1; the D is unclear. Trimming pared 3 bases from V and 3 bases from J, leaving 14 bases between. This CDR3 region has 14 residues. Germline V gene sequence: CDR1 GTSNPN, CDR2 SVGIG (reference sequence). The CDR3, as DNA: TGTGCCTGGAGGACTTTGGACGGGTACACTGAAGCTTTCTTT. It translates to CAWRTLDGYTEAFF.

The chain is built from TRBV18 and TRBJ1-2, with 7 bases lining up with TRBD1. The CDR3 extends over 15 amino acids. Trimming took 5 bases from V and 8 from J; bases not matched to a gene: 14. Germline-derived CDR1 and CDR2 are KGHSH and LQKENI. This CDR3 is CASSSKPGQKYGYTF. As DNA, the CDR3 is TGTGCCAGCTCATCGAAACCGGGACAGAAATACGGCTACACCTTC.

This clonotype has more than one count but fewer than ten. The CDR3 is CASSIPGSNSPLHF. DNA for the CDR3: TGTGCCAGCAGTATCCCAGGGAGTAATTCACCCCTCCACTTT. The rearrangement links TRBV5-4 to TRBJ1-6; a possible D gene is TRBD1 (5 bases). Trimming stripped 5 bases from V and 6 bases from J, with 12 bases between. The CDR3 totals 14 residues. Per germline, CDR1 SGHNT and CDR2 YYREEE (reference sequence). The variable domain in full, with the rest retrieved from reference TRBV5-4 and TRBJ1-6, is ETGVTQSPTHLIKTRGQQVTLRCSSQSGHNTVSWYQQALGQGPQFIFQYYREEENGRGNFPPRFSGLQFPNYSSELNVNALELDDSALYLCASSIPGSNSPLHFGNGTRLTVT.